This record looks at one T cell receptor beta chain sequence and its context. This specimen belongs to a study of control samples from healthy donors and cancer patients. Trimming left V 0 bases short and J 0 bases short, with 8 bases between. This CDR3 has 15 amino acids. CDR1 and CDR2 (germline): LGHNA, YSLEER. Produced via immunoSEQ multiplex PCR; TCRdb's table is partial and in-frame only. Of approximately 53,000 clones listed, around 90% were seen once; the top ten hold around 0.9%. The sequence was obtained from a young man with colorectal cancer. Sequenced material: PBMCs. The genes are TRBV4-3 and TRBJ1-2, with D perhaps matching TRBD1 (5 bases). The CDR3 sequence: CASSQDRGSNYGYTF. The CDR3 DNA reads TGCGCCAGCAGCCAAGATCGGGGGTCTAACTATGGCTACACCTTC.